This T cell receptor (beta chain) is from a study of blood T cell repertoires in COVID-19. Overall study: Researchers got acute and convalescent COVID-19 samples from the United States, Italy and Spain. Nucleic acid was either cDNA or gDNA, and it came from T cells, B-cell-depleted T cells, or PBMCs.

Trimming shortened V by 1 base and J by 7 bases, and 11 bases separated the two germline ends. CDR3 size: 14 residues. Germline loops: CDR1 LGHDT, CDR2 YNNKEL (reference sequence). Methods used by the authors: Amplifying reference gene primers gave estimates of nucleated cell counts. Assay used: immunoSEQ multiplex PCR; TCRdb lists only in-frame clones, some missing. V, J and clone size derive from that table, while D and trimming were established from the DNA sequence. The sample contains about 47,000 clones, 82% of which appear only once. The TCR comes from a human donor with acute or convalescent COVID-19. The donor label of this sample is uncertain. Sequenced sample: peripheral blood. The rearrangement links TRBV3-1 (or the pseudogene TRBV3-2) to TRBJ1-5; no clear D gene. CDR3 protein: CASSQGDTSQPQHF. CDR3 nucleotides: TGTGCCAGCAGCCAAGGAGATACGAGCCAGCCCCAGCATTTT.